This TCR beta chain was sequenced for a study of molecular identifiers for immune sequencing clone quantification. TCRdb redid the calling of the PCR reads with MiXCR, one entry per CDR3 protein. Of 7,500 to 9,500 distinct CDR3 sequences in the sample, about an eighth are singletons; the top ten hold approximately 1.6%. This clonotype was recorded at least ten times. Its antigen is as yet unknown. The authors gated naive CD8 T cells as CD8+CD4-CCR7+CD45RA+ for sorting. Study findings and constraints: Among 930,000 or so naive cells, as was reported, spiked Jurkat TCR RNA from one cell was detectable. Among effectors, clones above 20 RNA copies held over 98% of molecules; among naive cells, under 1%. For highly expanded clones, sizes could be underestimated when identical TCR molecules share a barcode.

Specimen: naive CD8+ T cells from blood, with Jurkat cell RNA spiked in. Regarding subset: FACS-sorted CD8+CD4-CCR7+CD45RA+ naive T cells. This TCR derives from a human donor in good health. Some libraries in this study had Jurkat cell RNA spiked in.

CDR3 amino acids: CAISESDYYEAFF. Written as DNA, the CDR3 is TGTGCCATCAGTGAGTCGGACTATTATGAAGCTTTCTTT. J is TRBJ1-1 and V is TRBV10-3; the D is unclear. V gave up 0 bases and J gave up 7 bases, with 9 bases separating them. The CDR3 runs to 13 residues. Germline V gene sequence: CDR1 ENHRY, CDR2 SYGVKD.